This T cell receptor (beta chain) stems from a study of T cells after yellow fever vaccination. Study details: The fractions with low cell numbers were processed using SMART-Seq v4 Ultra Low Input.

This clonotype came up many times. V shed 5 bases and J 8 bases; nucleotides not matched to a gene: 7. The CDR3 covers 14 residues. Germline loops: CDR1 SEHNR, CDR2 FQNEAQ (reference sequence). TCRdb re-analysed the 5' RACE reads in MiXCR, keeping a single row per CDR3 protein. The table records roughly 310,000 distinct CDR3 sequences, 8% to 10% of them present only once. The material sequenced was PBMCs, taken on the day of the first yellow fever vaccination. The chain combines TRBV7-9 with TRBJ1-4; the match to TRBD1 covers 8 bases. The receptor comes from a man in his late teens or twenties who received the YFV17D yellow fever vaccine. In DNA form, the CDR3 reads TGTGCCAGCAGCCGGACAGGGATCGGCGAAAAACTGTTTTTT. Its protein is CASSRTGIGEKLFF.